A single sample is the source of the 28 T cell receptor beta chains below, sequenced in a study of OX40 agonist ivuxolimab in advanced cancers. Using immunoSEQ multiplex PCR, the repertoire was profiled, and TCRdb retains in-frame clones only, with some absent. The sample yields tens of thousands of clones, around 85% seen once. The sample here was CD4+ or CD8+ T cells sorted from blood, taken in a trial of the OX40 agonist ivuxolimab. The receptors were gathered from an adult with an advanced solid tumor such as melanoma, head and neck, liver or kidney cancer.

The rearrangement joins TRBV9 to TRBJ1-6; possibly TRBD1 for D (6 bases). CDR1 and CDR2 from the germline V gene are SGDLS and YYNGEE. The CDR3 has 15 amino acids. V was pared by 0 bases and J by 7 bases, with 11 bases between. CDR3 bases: TGTGCCAGCAGCGTAGAACAGGGTGGAAATTCACCCCTCCACTTT. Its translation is CASSVEQGGNSPLHF.

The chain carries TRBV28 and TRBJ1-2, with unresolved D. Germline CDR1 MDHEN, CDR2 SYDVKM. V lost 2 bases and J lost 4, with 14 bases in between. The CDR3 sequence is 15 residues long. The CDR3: CASSLPRGLTYGYTF. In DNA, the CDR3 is TGTGCCAGCAGTTTACCCCGGGGTTTGACCTATGGCTACACCTTC.

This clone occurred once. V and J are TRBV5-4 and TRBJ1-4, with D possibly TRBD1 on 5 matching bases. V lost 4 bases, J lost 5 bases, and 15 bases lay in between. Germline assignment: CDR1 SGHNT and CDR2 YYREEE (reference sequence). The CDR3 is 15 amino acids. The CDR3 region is CASSLTGTENEKLFF. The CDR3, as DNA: TGTGCCAGCAGCCTCACCGGGACCGAGAATGAAAAACTGTTTTTT.

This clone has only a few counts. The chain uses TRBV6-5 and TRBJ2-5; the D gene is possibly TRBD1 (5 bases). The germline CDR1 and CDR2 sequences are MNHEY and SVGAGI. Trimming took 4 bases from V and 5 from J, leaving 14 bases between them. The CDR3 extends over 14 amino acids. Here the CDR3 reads CASSSSGNRETQYF. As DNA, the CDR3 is TGTGCCAGCAGTTCCTCAGGGAACAGGGAGACCCAGTACTTC.

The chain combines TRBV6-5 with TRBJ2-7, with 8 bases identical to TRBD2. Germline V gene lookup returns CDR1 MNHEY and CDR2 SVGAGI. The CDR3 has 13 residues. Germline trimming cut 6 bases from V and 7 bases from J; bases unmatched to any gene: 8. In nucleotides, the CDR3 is TGTGCCAGCAGCACTGCTAGCGGGTGGGAGCAGTACTTC. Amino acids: CASSTASGWEQYF.

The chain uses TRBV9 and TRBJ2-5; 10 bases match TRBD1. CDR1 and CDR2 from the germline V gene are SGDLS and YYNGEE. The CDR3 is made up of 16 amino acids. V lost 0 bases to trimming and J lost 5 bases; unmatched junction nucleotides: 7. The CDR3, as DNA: TGTGCCAGCAGCGTAGGTCAGGGACAGGGGTCTGAGACCCAGTACTTC. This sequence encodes CASSVGQGQGSETQYF. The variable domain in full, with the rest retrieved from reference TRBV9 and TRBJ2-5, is DSGVTQTPKHLITATGQRVTLRCSPRSGDLSVYWYQQSLDQGLQFLIQYYNGEERAKGNILERFSAQQFPDLHSELNLSSLELGDSALYFCASSVGQGQGSETQYFGPGTRLLVL.

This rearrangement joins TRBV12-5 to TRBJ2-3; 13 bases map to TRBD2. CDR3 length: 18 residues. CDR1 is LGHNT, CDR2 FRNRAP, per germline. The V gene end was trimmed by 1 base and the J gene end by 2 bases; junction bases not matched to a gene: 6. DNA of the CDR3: TGTGCTAGTGGTTTGGCACCGGGACTAGCGGGACCCACAGATACGCAGTATTTT. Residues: CASGLAPGLAGPTDTQYF.

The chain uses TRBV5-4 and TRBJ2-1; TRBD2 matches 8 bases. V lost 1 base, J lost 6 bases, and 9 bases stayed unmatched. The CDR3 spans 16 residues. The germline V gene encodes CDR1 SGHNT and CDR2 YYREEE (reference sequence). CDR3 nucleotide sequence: TGTGCCAGCAGCTTGTCCCTCGGGAGGGCCGGCAATGAGCAGTTCTTC. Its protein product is CASSLSLGRAGNEQFF.

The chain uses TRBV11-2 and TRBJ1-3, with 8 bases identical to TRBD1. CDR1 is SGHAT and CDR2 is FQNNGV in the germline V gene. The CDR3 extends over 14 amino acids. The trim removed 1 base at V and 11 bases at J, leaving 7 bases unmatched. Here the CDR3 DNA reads TGTGCCAGCAGCTTAGCAGGGGGCCTTGCCGCCATATATTTT. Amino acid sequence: CASSLAGGLAAIYF.

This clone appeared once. The CDR3 here is CASSLRHGDTEAFF. The CDR3 DNA sequence: TGTGCCAGCAGCTTGCGACATGGGGACACTGAAGCTTTCTTT. The chain links TRBV7-3 to TRBJ1-1; no clear D. The V and J ends lost 3 bases and 3 bases respectively, with 11 bases between them. Germline loops: CDR1 SGHTA, CDR2 FQGTGA. This CDR3 has 14 amino acids.

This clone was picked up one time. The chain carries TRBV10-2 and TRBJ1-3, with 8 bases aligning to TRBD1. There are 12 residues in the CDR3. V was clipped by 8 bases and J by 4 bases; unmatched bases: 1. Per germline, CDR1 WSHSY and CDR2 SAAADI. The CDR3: CASGQGGNTIYF. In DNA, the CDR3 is TGCGCCAGCGGACAGGGAGGAAACACCATATATTTT.

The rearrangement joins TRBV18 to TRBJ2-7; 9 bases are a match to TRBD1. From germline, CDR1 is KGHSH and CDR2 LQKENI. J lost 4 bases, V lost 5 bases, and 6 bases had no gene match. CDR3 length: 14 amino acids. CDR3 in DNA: TGTGCCAGCTCATGGGACAGGGACGGGTACGAGCAGTACTTC. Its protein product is CASSWDRDGYEQYF.

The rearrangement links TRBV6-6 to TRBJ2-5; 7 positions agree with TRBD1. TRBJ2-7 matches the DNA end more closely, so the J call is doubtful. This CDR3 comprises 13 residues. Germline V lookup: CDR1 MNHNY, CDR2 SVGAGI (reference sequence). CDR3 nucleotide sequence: TGTGCCAGCAGTCCCGGGACAGTCTACGAGCAGTACTTC. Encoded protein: CASSPGTVYEQYF.

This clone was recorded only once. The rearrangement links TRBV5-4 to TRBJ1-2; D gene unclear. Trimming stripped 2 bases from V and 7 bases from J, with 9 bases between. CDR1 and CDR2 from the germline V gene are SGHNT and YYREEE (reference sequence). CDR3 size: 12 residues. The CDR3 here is CASSFVKGGYTF. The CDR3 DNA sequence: TGTGCCAGCAGCTTCGTTAAGGGTGGCTACACCTTC.

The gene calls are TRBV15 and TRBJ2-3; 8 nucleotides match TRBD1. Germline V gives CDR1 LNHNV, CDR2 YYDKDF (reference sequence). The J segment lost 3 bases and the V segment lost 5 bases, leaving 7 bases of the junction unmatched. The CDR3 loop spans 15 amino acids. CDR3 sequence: CATSRGQGGTDTQYF. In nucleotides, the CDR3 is TGTGCCACCAGCCGAGGACAGGGTGGAACAGATACGCAGTATTTT.

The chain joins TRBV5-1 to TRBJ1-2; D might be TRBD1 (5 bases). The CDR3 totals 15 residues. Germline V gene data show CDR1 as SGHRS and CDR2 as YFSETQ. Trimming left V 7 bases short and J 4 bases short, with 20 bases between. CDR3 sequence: CASASGQGLGYGYTF. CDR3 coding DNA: TGCGCCAGCGCTTCCGGGCAGGGCCTAGGCTATGGCTACACCTTC.

CDR3 bases: TGTGCCAGCAGCTTAAAGGGAGGAGGTATTTGGAACACTGAAGCTTTCTTT. The encoded protein is CASSLKGGGIWNTEAFF. The rearrangement links TRBV7-3 to TRBJ1-1, with unresolved D. This CDR3 comprises 17 residues. V gave up 1 base and J gave up 1 base, with 16 bases separating them. Germline CDR1 and CDR2: SGHTA and FQGTGA.

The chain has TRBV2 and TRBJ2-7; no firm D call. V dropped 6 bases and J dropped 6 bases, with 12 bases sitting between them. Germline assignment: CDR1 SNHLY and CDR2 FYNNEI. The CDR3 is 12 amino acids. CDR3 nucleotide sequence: TGTGCCAGCAGAGAACTTCAGAGCGAGCAGTACTTC. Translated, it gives CASRELQSEQYF.

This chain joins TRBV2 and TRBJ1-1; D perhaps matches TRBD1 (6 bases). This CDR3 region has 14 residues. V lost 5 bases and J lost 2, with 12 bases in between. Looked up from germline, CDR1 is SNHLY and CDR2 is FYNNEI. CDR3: CASSFMGANTEAFF. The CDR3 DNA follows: TGTGCCAGCAGTTTCATGGGGGCAAACACTGAAGCTTTCTTT. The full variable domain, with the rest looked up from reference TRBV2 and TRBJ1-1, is EPEVTQTPSHQVTQMGQEVILRCVPISNHLYFYWYRQILGQKVEFLVSFYNNEISEKSEIFDDQFSVERPDGSNFTLKIRSTKLEDSAMYFCASSFMGANTEAFFGQGTRLTVV.

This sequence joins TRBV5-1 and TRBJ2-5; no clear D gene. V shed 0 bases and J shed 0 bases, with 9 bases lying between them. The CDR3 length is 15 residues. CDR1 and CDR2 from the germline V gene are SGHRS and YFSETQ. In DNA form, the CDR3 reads TGCGCCAGCAGCTTGGAAGGTTACAACCAAGAGACCCAGTACTTC. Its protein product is CASSLEGYNQETQYF.

The CDR3 nucleotides read TGTGCCAGCCTAAGCGGGGGTGGAACAGATACGCAGTATTTT. Its protein product is CASLSGGGTDTQYF. The chain joins TRBV6-6 to TRBJ2-3; 8 nucleotides align to TRBD2. V shed 8 bases, J shed 3 bases, and the junction held 7 bases outside the gene matches. The CDR3 runs to 14 residues. Germline V CDR1 and CDR2: MNHNY, SVGAGI (reference sequence).

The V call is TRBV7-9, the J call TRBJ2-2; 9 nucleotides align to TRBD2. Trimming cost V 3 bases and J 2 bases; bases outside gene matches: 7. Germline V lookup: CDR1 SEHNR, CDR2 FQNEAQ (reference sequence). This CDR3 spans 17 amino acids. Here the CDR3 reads CASSFLAGVTNTGELFF. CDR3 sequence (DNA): TGTGCCAGCAGCTTTTTAGCGGGGGTTACCAACACCGGGGAGCTGTTTTTT. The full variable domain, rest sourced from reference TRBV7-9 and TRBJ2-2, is DTGVSQNPRHKITKRGQNVTFRCDPISEHNRLYWYRQTLGQGPEFLTYFQNEAQLEKSRLLSDRFSAERPKGSFSTLEIQRTEQGDSAMYLCASSFLAGVTNTGELFFGEGSRLTVL.

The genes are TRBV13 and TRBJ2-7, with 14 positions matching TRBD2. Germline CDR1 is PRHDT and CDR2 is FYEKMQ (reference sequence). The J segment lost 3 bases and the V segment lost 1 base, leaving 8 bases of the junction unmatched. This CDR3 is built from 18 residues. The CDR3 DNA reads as TGTGCCAGCAGCTTAGACAGTAACGGACTAGCGGGGGGCTACGAGCAGTACTTC. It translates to CASSLDSNGLAGGYEQYF.

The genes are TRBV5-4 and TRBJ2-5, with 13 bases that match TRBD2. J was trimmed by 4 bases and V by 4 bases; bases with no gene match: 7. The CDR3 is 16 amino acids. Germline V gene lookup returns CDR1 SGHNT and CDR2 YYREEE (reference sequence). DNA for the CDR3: TGTGCCAGCAGCGCTGGACTAGCGGGAGAGCGAGAGACCCAGTACTTC. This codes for CASSAGLAGERETQYF.

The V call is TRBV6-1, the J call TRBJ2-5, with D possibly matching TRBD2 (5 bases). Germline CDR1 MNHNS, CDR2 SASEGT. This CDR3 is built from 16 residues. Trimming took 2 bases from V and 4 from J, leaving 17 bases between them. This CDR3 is CASSELNQAAGETQYF. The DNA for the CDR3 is TGTGCCAGCAGTGAACTGAACCAGGCGGCGGGAGAGACCCAGTACTTC.

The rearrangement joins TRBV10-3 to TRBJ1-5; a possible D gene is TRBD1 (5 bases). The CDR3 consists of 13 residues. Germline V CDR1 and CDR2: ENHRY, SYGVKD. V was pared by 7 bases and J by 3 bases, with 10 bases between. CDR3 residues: CAITRGFNQPQHF. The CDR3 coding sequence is TGTGCCATCACCCGGGGCTTCAATCAGCCCCAGCATTTT.

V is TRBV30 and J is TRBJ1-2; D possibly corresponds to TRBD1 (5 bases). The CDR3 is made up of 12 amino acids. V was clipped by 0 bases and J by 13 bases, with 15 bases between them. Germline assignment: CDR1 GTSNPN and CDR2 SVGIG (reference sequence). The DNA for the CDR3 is TGTGCCTGGAGTGTAATTTTGGGGGACTGCACCTTC. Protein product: CAWSVILGDCTF. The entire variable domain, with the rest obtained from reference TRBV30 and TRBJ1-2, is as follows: SQTIHQWPATLVQPVGSPLSLECTVEGTSNPNLYWYRQAAGRGLQLLFYSVGIGQISSEVPQNLSASRPQDRQFILSSKKLLLSDSGFYLCAWSVILGDCTFGSGTRLTVV.

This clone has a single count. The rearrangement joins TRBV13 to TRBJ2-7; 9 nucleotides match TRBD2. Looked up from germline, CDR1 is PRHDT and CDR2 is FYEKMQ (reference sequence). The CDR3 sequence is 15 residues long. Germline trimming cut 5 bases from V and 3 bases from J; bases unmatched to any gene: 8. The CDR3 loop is CASSLGTSSDYEQYF. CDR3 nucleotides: TGTGCCAGCAGCCTCGGGACTAGCTCTGACTACGAGCAGTACTTC.